This TCR beta chain was sequenced for a study of T-cell memory formation after mild COVID-19. Per the germline V gene, CDR1 is SGHRS and CDR2 is YFSETQ. The CDR3 spans 13 residues. The V gene lost 5 bases and the J gene lost 4 bases, with 12 bases spanning the gap. One entry per CDR3 protein, called by TCRdb with MiXCR from the 5' RACE reads. The sample yields roughly 620,000 distinct CDR3 sequences, 15% to 20% seen once. The sample comprised PBMCs or a T cell subset sorted from them (not recorded which). This sequence joins TRBV5-1 and TRBJ1-1, with D unresolved. This receptor was taken from an adult woman who had mild COVID-19 (a few samples of this study predate the infection). Cell type and time point are not known. The CDR3 region has the DNA TGCGCCAGCAGGCCGGCTGCGAGCACTGAAGCTTTCTTT. The encoded protein is CASRPAASTEAFF.